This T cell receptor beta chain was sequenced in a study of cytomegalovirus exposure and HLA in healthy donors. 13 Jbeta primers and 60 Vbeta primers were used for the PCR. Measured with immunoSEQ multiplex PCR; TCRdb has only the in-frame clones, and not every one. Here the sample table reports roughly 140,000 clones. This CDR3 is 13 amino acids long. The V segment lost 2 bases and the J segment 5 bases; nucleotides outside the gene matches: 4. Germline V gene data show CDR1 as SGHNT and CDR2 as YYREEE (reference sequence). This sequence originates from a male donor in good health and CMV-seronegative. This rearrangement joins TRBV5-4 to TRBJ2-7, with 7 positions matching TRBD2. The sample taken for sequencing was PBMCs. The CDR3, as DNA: TGTGCCAGCAGCTTAATCCGGGAGGACGAGCAGTACTTC. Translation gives CASSLIREDEQYF.